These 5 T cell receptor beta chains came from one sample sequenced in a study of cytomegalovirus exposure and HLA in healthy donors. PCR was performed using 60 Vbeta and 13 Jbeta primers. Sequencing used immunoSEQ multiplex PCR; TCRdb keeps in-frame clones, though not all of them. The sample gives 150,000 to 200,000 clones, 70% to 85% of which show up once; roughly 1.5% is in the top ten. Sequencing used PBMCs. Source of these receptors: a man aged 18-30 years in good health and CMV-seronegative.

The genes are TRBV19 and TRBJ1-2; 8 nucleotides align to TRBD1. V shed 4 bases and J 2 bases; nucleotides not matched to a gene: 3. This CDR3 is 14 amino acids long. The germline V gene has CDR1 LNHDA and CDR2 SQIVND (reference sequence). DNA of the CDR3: TGTGCCAGTAGTACCTACAGGGGGAACTATGGCTACACCTTC. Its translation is CASSTYRGNYGYTF. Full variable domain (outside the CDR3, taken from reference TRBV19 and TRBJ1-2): DGGITQSPKYLFRKEGQNVTLSCEQNLNHDAMYWYRQDPGQGLRLIYYSQIVNDFQKGDIAEGYSVSREKKESFPLTVTSAQKNPTAFYLCASSTYRGNYGYTFGSGTRLTVV.

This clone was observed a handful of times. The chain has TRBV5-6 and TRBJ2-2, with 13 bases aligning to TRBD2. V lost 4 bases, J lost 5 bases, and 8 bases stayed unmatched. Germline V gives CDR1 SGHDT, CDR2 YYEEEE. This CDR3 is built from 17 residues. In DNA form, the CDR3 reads TGTGCCAGCAGCATACTAGCGGGAGGGCCTCGAACCGGGGAGCTGTTTTTT. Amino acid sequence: CASSILAGGPRTGELFF.

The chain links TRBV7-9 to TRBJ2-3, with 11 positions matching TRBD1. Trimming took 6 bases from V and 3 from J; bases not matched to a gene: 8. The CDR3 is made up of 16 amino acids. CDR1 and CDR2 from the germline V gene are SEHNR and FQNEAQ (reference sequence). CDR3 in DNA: TGTGCCAGCAGGCCGATCGGACAGGGGGCAACAGATACGCAGTATTTT. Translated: CASRPIGQGATDTQYF.

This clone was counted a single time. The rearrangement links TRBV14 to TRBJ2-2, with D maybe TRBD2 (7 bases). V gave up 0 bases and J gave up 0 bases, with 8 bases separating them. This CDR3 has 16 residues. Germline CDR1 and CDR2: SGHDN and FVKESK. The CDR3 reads CASSQEGGPNTGELFF. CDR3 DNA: TGTGCCAGCAGCCAAGAGGGGGGGCCGAACACCGGGGAGCTGTTTTTT.

DNA for the CDR3: TGTGCCAGCAGCGTACACGGGGGGGCCTCAGATACGCAGTATTTT. This codes for CASSVHGGASDTQYF. This sequence joins TRBV9 and TRBJ2-3; 8 nucleotides align to TRBD2. This CDR3 comprises 15 residues. Trimming at V came to 1 base and at J to 4 bases, leaving 5 bases not matched to a gene. The germline gives CDR1 SGDLS, CDR2 YYNGEE. The entire variable domain, with the rest obtained from reference TRBV9 and TRBJ2-3, is as follows: DSGVTQTPKHLITATGQRVTLRCSPRSGDLSVYWYQQSLDQGLQFLIQYYNGEERAKGNILERFSAQQFPDLHSELNLSSLELGDSALYFCASSVHGGASDTQYFGPGTRLTVL.